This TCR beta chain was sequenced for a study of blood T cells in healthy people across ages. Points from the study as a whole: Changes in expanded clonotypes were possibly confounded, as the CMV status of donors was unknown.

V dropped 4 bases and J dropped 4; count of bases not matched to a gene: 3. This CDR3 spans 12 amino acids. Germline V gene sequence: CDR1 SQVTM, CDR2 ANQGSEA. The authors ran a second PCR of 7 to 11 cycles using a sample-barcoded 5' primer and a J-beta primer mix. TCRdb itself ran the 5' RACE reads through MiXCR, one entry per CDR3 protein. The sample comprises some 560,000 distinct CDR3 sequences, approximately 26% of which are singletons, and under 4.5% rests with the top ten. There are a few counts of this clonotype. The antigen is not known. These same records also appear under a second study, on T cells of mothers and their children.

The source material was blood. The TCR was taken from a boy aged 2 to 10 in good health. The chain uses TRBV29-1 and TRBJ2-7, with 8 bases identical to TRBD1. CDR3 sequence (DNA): TGCAGCGTTGTGACAGGGGCTTACGAGCAGTACTTC. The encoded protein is CSVVTGAYEQYF.